This T cell receptor beta chain derives from a study of cytomegalovirus exposure and HLA in healthy donors (dated 2017 in TCRdb). With respect to the entire study: According to an earlier analysis of 550 to 750 of the donors, some 180 million T cells yielded 120 million or so unique TCR beta sequences and more than 250 Gb of sequence data. An early release that covered roughly 600 HLA-typed donors contained about 300 gigabases of sequencing data and tens of millions of unique TCR sequences. Among the approximately 400 genotyped donors, approximately 77% belonged to the genetic ancestry cluster associated with self-reported Caucasian donors. The aim of the study was to test whether cataloging public T cell receptors could identify signatures of past pathogen exposure. The T cell repertoires of several hundred subjects were profiled by immunosequencing and related to cytomegalovirus serostatus. Along with the approximately 670-subject first cohort, a separate validation cohort of more than 90 different subjects was used. To predict cytomegalovirus infection status, the study brought together high-throughput TCR immunosequencing, statistical association of individual TCRs with disease status, and machine learning. In a later analysis, previously published TCR beta repertoires from 550 to 750 donors were re-analyzed and high-resolution HLA genotyping was added so that TCR occurrence patterns could be studied. In the later analysis, no new phenotypic data were used to find candidate immune exposures; instead, reliance was placed on TCR beta sequences and their occurrence across donors. In an earlier analysis of roughly 540 of the donors, high-throughput TCR beta sequencing was used to judge whether each TCR beta V gene segment behaved as functional or pseudogenic. Donor age, sex, ethnicity and CMV serostatus were compiled alongside the repertoire data. In a later genetic analysis, genome-wide SNP genotypes for about 65% of the roughly 670 donors were used, and that subset was treated as a discovery cohort. Every discovery cohort repertoire had been produced on one sequencing platform. HLA typing covered class I and class II loci at four-digit resolution. Typing coverage varied by locus: about 629-630 donors for A, B, C, DRB1 and DQB1; approximately 520 for DQA1; nearly 610 for DPA1; roughly 470 for DPB1. Because of strong linkage in the cohort, roughly five DR-DQ haplotypes were treated as single units for association and clustering. On average, around 240,000 unique TCR beta nucleotide sequences were sequenced per donor among a few hundred genotyped donors of the cohort, with 15% to 20% of those sequences being non-productive.

Turning to this clone: This clone's antigen is unknown. Per-base quality was not reported, and no clone a single base away is much larger than it.

The paper's findings and limits, for the study overall: A further reported finding was that TCR beta sequences accurately predicted the HLA-A and HLA-B alleles for most subjects in the first cohort. The presence/absence analyses assumed that sequencing depth was roughly uniform across donors, and that assumption may not be true. The authors suggested that the approach could potentially be generalized to other disease states and immunological phenotypes. This cohort had only TCR beta chains sequenced, and the lack of alpha or paired-chain data limited which features could be detected. Most TCR sequences were observed very rarely across donors, whereas some public TCRs were present in many individuals. In vitro tests confirmed that a few of the cytomegalovirus-associated TCR beta chains recognize cytomegalovirus antigens. Several of the top co-occurrence clusters appeared to be linked to parvovirus B19, influenza, CMV and Epstein-Barr virus, according to a later analysis. The classifier was reported to diagnose cytomegalovirus status with high specificity and sensitivity in both the original and validation cohorts. In a later analysis, HLA-associated TCR beta chains were found to be more clonally expanded and to have lower generation probabilities than equally common non-associated chains. Linkage disequilibrium might explain the correlated functional status among segregating V segments, but an unknown experimental factor could not be ruled out. A later analysis found that TCR association rates varied across HLA loci, with DRB1 alleles showing the most associated TCRs and HLA-C alleles the fewest. An earlier analysis of 450 to 750 of the donors showed that most TCR beta V segments appeared in productive rearrangements either about 90% or about 30% of the time, which broadly matched IMGT annotations. Because some donors lacked HLA typing at each locus, the association tests relied only on the typed subset. In a later genetic analysis, a missense DCLRE1C variant was associated with V-gene and J-gene trimming of TCR beta chains, and the association was replicated in an independent cohort. Some IMGT-functional V segments, including TRBV6-2 and TRBV6-3, could not be distinguished by the 87-base-pair reads and were therefore excluded. Compared with the roughly 700-donor mean, donors in an Asian-associated ancestry cluster had fewer N-insertions in productive TCRs, according to a later genetic analysis. Most CMV-associated TCR beta chains appeared to be HLA-restricted in a later analysis, and the HLA associations seemed to be driven largely by CMV exposure. A cluster of highly shared sequence variants was judged likely to represent a technical artifact of the sequencing pipeline. The study listed approximately 150 TCR beta chains as associated with cytomegalovirus. For the cohort, immune exposure information was limited to CMV serostatus. A later analysis associated roughly 17,000 TCR beta sequences with specific HLA alleles at a false discovery rate of 0.05. When HLA alleles, especially DR and DQ, strongly co-occurred, attributing TCR associations to individual alleles was difficult. Because counts were too low, about 17 rarely observed V segments, including chromosome 9 orphons, were excluded from the earlier analysis of fewer than 650 of the donors.

In total, roughly 670 healthy bone marrow donors made up the cohort. At the time of sampling, all cohort members were nominally healthy, though unrecorded immune exposures were likely present. The donor tested CMV seropositive, placing the donor among the 289 seropositive members of the cohort. A peripheral blood sample was collected from each donor, and TCR beta sequencing was performed on peripheral blood mononuclear cells. The Qiagen DNeasy Blood Extraction Kit was used to extract genomic DNA from the blood cell samples. The library was obtained by the immunoSEQ multiplex PCR assay. For the multiplex PCR, a mixture combining 60 forward primers for TCR Vbeta segments and 13 reverse primers for TCR Jbeta segments was used. The CDR3 region of rearranged TCR beta genes was amplified from genomic DNA with a multiplex PCR assay. Amplified TCR beta libraries were sequenced as 87-base-pair reads on the Illumina HiSeq System. On the study's bioinformatics: A later analysis counted about 82 million unique TCR beta chains across the 550 to 750 repertoires, and 9.5 million to 11 million of these chains were shared by at least two donors. Raw reads were error-corrected and collapsed into unique sequences by a nearest-neighbor algorithm in which closely related sequences were merged to remove PCR and sequencing errors. CDR3 sequences were aligned to IMGT reference sequences to assign V, D and J gene segments. Each retained sequence needed at least a six-nucleotide match to both a V gene segment and a J gene segment. Rearrangements were called productive when the CDR3 lacked stop codons and stayed in frame with V and J; all others were non-productive. Following IMGT convention, CDR3 was defined as the stretch from the second conserved V-encoded cysteine to the conserved J-encoded phenylalanine. The earlier analysis of roughly 590 of the donors excluded any sequence lacking an unambiguous match to a single V gene segment. In an earlier analysis of several hundred of the donors, V segments were called functional above 56.7% productive rearrangements and were called segregating when the between-donor standard deviation exceeded 5%. A statistical classification framework was built to diagnose cytomegalovirus status from the catalog of TCR beta chain sequences. V and J gene assignment, in a later analysis, came from comparing TCR nucleotide sequences with IMGT/GENE-DB human TR gene sequences. Using the TCRdist pipeline, a later analysis assigned CDR3 sequences along with most-parsimonious VDJ recombination scenarios. In a later analysis, every TCR beta chain was defined by the combination of its CDR3 amino acid sequence and its V-gene family, and reads without a unique V-gene family were dropped. To address suspected cross-contamination and a sequencing artifact, a later analysis removed under 600 highly shared, low-generation-probability nucleotide sequences. In a later analysis, a clonal expansion index for each public chain was calculated from normalized within-repertoire ranks of inferred template counts. A later analysis computed generation probabilities with a VDJ recombination model fitted to out-of-frame rearrangements, and checked the results against IGoR. In a later analysis, hypergeometric tests were used to score TCR-TCR, TCR-HLA and TCR-CMV co-occurrence, with a repertoire-size bias correction applied to TCR pairs. In a later analysis, false discovery rates were estimated by permuting HLA or CMV assignments 20 times. In a later analysis, co-occurring TCRs were grouped with DBSCAN, and TCRdist sequence similarity was added when clustering was performed within HLA-allele-positive subsets. Co-occurrence clustering excluded repertoires with fewer than 30,000 or more than 120,000 public chains, plus five with anomalous nucleotide sharing. What TCRdb holds here is the immuneACCESS table cut down to in-frame rearrangements. Part of the clones is not present; checked against another copy, under half of the missing clones reflect an unresolved V gene, and the others are unexplained. Clone size and V and J calls were adopted from that table, with D and trimming inferred from the DNA. The sample includes over 50,000 clones, with approximately 71% observed a single time. Less than 35% of the sample rests with the top ten.

The germline V gene yields SGHVS for CDR1 and FQNEAQ for CDR2. A distance of 8 bases separates the germline ends of V and J, which lose 1 base and 8 bases respectively. The CDR3 sequence holds 12 residues, the cysteine and phenylalanine included. Only CDR3 DNA is held: 36 bases, read in frame from base 1. The chain was built from TRBV7-8 and TRBJ1-2; no D gene call is confident. The receptor was isolated from a man aged 35 to 55 in good health and CMV-seropositive. The sample was PBMCs. The nucleotide sequence reads TGTGCCAGCAGCTTAGGACCGGGGGGCTACACCTTC. Its translation is CASSLGPGGYTF.